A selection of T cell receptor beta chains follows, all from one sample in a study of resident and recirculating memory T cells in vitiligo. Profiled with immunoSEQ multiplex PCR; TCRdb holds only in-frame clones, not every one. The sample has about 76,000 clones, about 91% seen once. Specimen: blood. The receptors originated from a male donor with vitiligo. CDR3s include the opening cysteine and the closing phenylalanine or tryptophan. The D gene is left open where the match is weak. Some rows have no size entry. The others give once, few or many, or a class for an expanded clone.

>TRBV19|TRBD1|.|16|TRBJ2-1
CASSIDGTGYYNEQFF
TGTGCCAGTAGTATCGACGGGACAGGCTACTACAATGAGCAGTTCTTC
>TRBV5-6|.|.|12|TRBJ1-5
CASSKHNQPQHF
TGTGCCAGCAGCAAACACAATCAGCCCCAGCATTTT
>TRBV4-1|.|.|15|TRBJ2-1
CASSQETPGPLEQFF
TGCGCCAGCAGCCAAGAAACCCCCGGTCCCCTTGAGCAGTTCTTC
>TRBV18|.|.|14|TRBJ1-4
CASSPATTNEKLFF
TGTGCCAGCTCACCGGCAACAACTAATGAAAAACTGTTTTTT
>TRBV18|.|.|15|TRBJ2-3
CASSHLSGGTDTQYF
TGTGCCAGCTCACATCTTAGTGGAGGGACAGATACGCAGTATTTT
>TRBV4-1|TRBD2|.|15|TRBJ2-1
CASSPGTSVTNEQFF
TGCGCCAGCAGCCCCGGGACTAGCGTTACTAATGAGCAGTTCTTC
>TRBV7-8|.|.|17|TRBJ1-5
CASSLAISLWGDQPQHF
TGTGCCAGCAGCTTAGCAATATCCCTTTGGGGCGATCAGCCCCAGCATTTT
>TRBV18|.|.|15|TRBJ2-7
CASSPGAGSSYEQYF
TGTGCCAGCTCACCGGGGGCAGGGAGCTCCTACGAGCAGTACTTC
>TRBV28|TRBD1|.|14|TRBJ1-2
CASNMSRRGPGYTF
TGTGCCAGCAATATGAGTAGGAGGGGGCCCGGCTACACCTTC
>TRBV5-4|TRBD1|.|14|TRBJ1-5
CASSRQGTDQPQHF
TGTGCCAGCAGCAGACAGGGTACGGATCAGCCCCAGCATTTT
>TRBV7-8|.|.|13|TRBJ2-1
CASSLESQIRQFF
TGTGCCAGCAGCTTGGAGTCGCAGATTCGGCAGTTCTTC
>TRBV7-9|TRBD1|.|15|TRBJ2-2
CASSPTGLGTGELFF
TGTGCCAGCAGCCCGACAGGGCTTGGCACCGGGGAGCTGTTTTTT
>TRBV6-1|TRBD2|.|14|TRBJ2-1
CASRGAGGSNEQFF
TGTGCCAGCAGGGGAGCGGGAGGGTCGAATGAGCAGTTCTTC
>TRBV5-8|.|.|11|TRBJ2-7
CASSPFYEQYF
TGTGCCAGCAGCCCGTTCTACGAGCAGTACTTC
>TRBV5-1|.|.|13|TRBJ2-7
CASSFGLDYEQYF
TGCGCCAGCAGCTTTGGCCTCGACTACGAGCAGTACTTC
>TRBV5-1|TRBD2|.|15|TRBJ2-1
CASSLAGTSGNEQFF
TGCGCCAGCAGCTTAGCCGGGACTAGCGGCAATGAGCAGTTCTTC
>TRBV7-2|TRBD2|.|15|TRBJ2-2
CASTLAAGGAGELFF
TGTGCCAGCACCTTGGCAGCGGGAGGGGCCGGGGAGCTGTTTTTT
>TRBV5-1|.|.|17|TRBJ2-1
CASSLAGGPSPYNEQFF
TGCGCCAGCAGCTTGGCCGGTGGGCCCAGCCCCTACAATGAGCAGTTCTTC
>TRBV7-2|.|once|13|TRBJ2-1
CASNRAVYNEQFF
TGTGCCAGCAACCGAGCGGTGTACAATGAGCAGTTCTTC
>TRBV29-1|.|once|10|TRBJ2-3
CSVVVDTQYF
TGCAGCGTTGTAGTGGATACGCAGTATTTT
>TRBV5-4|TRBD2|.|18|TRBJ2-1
CASSPARGSSAVRNEQFF
TGTGCCAGCAGCCCGGCGCGCGGGAGTAGTGCGGTTCGGAATGAGCAGTTCTTC
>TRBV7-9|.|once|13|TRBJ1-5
CASSLGTHQPQHF
TGTGCCAGCAGCTTAGGTACTCATCAGCCCCAGCATTTT
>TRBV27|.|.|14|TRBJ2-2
CASSLSFGTGELFF
TGTGCCAGCAGTTTATCTTTCGGCACCGGGGAGCTGTTTTTT
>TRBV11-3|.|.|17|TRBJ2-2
CASSQIFGGYPGGELFF
TGTGCCAGCAGCCAGATATTCGGGGGATACCCGGGCGGGGAGCTGTTTTTT
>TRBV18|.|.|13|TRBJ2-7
CASSYSAGYEQYF
TGTGCCAGCTCTTACTCAGCGGGTTACGAGCAGTACTTC
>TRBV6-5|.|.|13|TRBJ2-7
CASSNGVSYEQYF
TGTGCCAGCAGCAACGGGGTGTCCTACGAGCAGTACTTC
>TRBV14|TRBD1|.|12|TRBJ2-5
CASSLGTANQYF
TGTGCCAGCAGCCTCGGGACAGCAAACCAGTACTTC
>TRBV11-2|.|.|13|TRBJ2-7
CASSLGDMYEQYF
TGTGCCAGCAGCTTAGGGGACATGTACGAGCAGTACTTC
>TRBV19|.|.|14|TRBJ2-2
CASSILPSAGELFF
TGTGCCAGTAGTATCCTCCCCTCCGCCGGGGAGCTGTTTTTT
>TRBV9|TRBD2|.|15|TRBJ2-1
CASSVGLAGLNEQFF
TGTGCCAGCAGCGTGGGCCTAGCGGGACTCAATGAGCAGTTCTTC
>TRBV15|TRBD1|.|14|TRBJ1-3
CATSRRDRGDTIYF
TGTGCCACCAGCAGAAGGGACAGGGGGGACACCATATATTTT
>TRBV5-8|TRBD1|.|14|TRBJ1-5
CASSPGQFGQPQHF
TGTGCCAGCAGCCCGGGACAGTTCGGCCAGCCCCAGCATTTT
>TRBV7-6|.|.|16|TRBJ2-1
CASSLARTEVGNEQFF
TGTGCCAGCAGCTTAGCCCGGACGGAGGTTGGTAATGAGCAGTTCTTC
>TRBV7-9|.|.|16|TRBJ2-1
CASSLGWGSPGNEQFF
TGTGCCAGCAGCTTAGGGTGGGGCTCCCCGGGCAATGAGCAGTTCTTC
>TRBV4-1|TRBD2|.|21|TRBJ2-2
CASSRVEIPGLAGGRTGELFF
TGCGCCAGCAGCCGAGTTGAAATACCGGGACTAGCGGGAGGACGCACCGGGGAGCTGTTTTTT
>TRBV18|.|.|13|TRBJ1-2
CASSPSGWDGYTF
TGTGCCAGCTCACCATCAGGGTGGGATGGCTACACCTTC
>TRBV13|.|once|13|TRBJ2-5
CASSSRVGETQYF
TGTGCCAGCAGCTCCCGGGTTGGAGAGACCCAGTACTTC
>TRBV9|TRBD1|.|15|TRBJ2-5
CASSPPPTGGQTQYF
TGTGCCAGCAGCCCCCCGCCCACAGGGGGTCAGACCCAGTACTTC
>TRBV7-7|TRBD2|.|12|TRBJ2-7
CAVGASGSEQYF
TGTGCCGTCGGTGCTAGCGGGAGCGAGCAGTACTTC
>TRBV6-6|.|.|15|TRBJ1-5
CATLNGGYSNQPQHF
TGTGCCACCCTAAACGGGGGGTATAGCAATCAGCCCCAGCATTTT
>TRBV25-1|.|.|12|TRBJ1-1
CASSKDSPEAFF
TGTGCCAGCAGTAAGGACAGTCCTGAAGCTTTCTTT
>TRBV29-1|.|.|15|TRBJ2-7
CSVEEGEKGVGEQYF
TGCAGCGTTGAAGAAGGGGAAAAAGGGGTTGGCGAGCAGTACTTC
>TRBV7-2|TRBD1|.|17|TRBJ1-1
CASSLVGTGGAGTEAFF
TGTGCCAGCAGCTTAGTTGGGACAGGGGGCGCAGGAACTGAAGCTTTCTTT
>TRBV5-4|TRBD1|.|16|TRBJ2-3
CASSPPGQEQTDTQYF
TGTGCCAGCAGCCCCCCGGGACAGGAGCAAACAGATACGCAGTATTTT
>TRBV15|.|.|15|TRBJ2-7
CATSPRGAADYEQYF
TGTGCCACCAGCCCCCGTGGGGCGGCAGACTACGAGCAGTACTTC
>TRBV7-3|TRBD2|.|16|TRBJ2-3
CASSLGIAGATDTQYF
TGTGCCAGCAGCTTAGGGATAGCGGGAGCAACAGATACGCAGTATTTT
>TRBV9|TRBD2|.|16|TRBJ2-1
CASSVGPGLAGNEQFF
TGTGCCAGCAGCGTAGGACCAGGGCTAGCGGGAAATGAGCAGTTCTTC